What follows are 3 T cell receptor beta chains derived from one specimen sequenced in a study of OX40 agonist ivuxolimab in advanced cancers. The protocol used for the library was the immunoSEQ multiplex PCR assay. TCRdb holds this immuneACCESS table with in-frame rearrangements only. Some clones are missing; in checked studies, unresolved V genes explain under half, and the rest has no known cause. This sample lists roughly 97,000 clones; roughly 90% were detected once. The ten largest account for roughly 0.77% of the sample. The material was CD4+ or CD8+ T cells sorted from blood, obtained in a trial of the OX40 agonist ivuxolimab. The source is an adult with an advanced solid tumor such as melanoma, head and neck, liver or kidney cancer.

V and J are TRBV7-2 and TRBJ1-5, with D unclear. Germline V gene sequence: CDR1 SGHTA, CDR2 FQGNSA. The CDR3 is made up of 12 amino acids. The V end lost 1 base, the J end lost 6 bases, and 4 bases lay between the germline ends. This CDR3 reads CASSLDFQPQHF. CDR3 sequence (DNA): TGTGCCAGCAGCTTAGATTTTCAGCCCCAGCATTTT.

V gene TRBV7-9 combines with J gene TRBJ1-5, with TRBD1 identical over 9 bases. The J segment lost 6 bases and the V segment lost 6 bases, leaving 12 bases of the junction unmatched. This CDR3 has 16 residues. Germline CDR1 SEHNR, CDR2 FQNEAQ (reference sequence). The CDR3 is CASSHTGGSSVQPQHF. For the CDR3, the DNA is TGTGCCAGCAGTCATACAGGGGGCAGTTCCGTTCAGCCCCAGCATTTT.

The rearrangement uses TRBV28 and TRBJ2-7, with TRBD1 matching over 10 bases. With V trimmed by 2 bases and J by 2 bases, 9 bases remained unmatched. The germline V gene has CDR1 MDHEN and CDR2 SYDVKM. This CDR3 spans 17 amino acids. The CDR3 coding sequence is TGTGCCAGCAGTTTAAGTGGGGGACAGGGGTCTCCCTACGAGCAGTACTTC. Translating gives CASSLSGGQGSPYEQYF.